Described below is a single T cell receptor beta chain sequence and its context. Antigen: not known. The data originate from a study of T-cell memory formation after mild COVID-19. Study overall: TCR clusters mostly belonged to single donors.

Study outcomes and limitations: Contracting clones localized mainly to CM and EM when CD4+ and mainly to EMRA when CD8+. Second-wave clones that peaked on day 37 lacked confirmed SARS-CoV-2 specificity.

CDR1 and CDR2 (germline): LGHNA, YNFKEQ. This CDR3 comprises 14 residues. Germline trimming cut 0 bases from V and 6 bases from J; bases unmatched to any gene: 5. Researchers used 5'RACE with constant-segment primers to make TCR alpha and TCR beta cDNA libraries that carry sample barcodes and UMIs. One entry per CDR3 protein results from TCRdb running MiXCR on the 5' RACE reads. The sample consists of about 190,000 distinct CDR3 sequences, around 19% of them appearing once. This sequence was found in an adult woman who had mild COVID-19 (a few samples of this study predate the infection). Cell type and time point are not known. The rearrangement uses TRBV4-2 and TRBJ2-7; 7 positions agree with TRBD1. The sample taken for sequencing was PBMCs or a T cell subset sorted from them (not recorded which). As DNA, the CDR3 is TGTGCCAGCAGCCAAGATAGAGGGGGCACCGAGCAGTACTTC. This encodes CASSQDRGGTEQYF.